The next 6 T cell receptor beta chains were all read from a single sample in a study of cytomegalovirus exposure and HLA in healthy donors. Sequencing was performed with immunoSEQ multiplex PCR; in TCRdb, only in-frame clones are kept and a portion is missing. Found here are about 280,000 clones, approximately 88% of them singletons; the top ten hold roughly 1%. Source material: PBMCs. These receptors were taken from a woman between 18 and 29 years old in good health and CMV-seronegative.

This clone was observed a few times. The CDR3 DNA reads as TGTGCCAGTAGTAGACTAGCGGGATGGACCGGGGAGCTGTTTTTT. Encoded protein: CASSRLAGWTGELFF. The gene calls are TRBV19 and TRBJ2-2, with 11 bases that match TRBD2. There are 15 residues in the CDR3. Germline CDR1 LNHDA, CDR2 SQIVND (reference sequence). With 4 bases clipped from V and 5 bases from J, the junction kept 3 bases outside the gene matches. Using reference TRBV19 and TRBJ2-2 for the parts outside the CDR3, the full variable domain is DGGITQSPKYLFRKEGQNVTLSCEQNLNHDAMYWYRQDPGQGLRLIYYSQIVNDFQKGDIAEGYSVSREKKESFPLTVTSAQKNPTAFYLCASSRLAGWTGELFFGEGSRLTVL.

The gene calls are TRBV28 and TRBJ2-7; 9 bases align to TRBD1. The length of the CDR3 is 14 residues. With 8 bases clipped from V and 4 bases from J, the junction kept 9 bases outside the gene matches. CDR1 MDHEN and CDR2 SYDVKM come from the germline V gene. CDR3 residues: CASRNDGTGYEQYF. The DNA of the CDR3 is TGTGCCAGCCGAAACGACGGGACAGGGTACGAGCAGTACTTC.

The V gene is TRBV6-4, the J gene TRBJ2-1, with TRBD2 identical over 7 bases. The V segment lost 3 bases and the J segment 8 bases; nucleotides outside the gene matches: 7. The length of the CDR3 is 14 residues. From germline, CDR1 is MRHNA and CDR2 SNTAGT. The CDR3 coding sequence is TGTGCCAGCAGTGAGACCCGGGAGGCTCATGAGCAGTTCTTC. The encoded protein is CASSETREAHEQFF.

The chain is built from TRBV27 and TRBJ2-7, with 8 bases identical to TRBD2. There are 13 residues in the CDR3. With V trimmed by 5 bases and J by 3 bases, 3 bases remained unmatched. From germline, CDR1 is MNHEY and CDR2 SMNVEV (reference sequence). The CDR3 DNA sequence: TGTGCCAGCAGTCCCGGGACTAGCTACGAGCAGTACTTC. Its protein is CASSPGTSYEQYF.

This sequence joins TRBV28 and TRBJ1-2; D unresolved. Germline CDR1 MDHEN, CDR2 SYDVKM. This CDR3 has 14 amino acids. The V and J ends lost 6 bases and 8 bases respectively, with 19 bases between them. CDR3 loop: CASSSGAFSFGYTF. The CDR3 DNA reads as TGTGCCAGCAGCTCAGGCGCCTTCTCTTTCGGCTACACCTTC.

The V call is TRBV9, the J call TRBJ1-2, with D tentatively TRBD1 (6 bases). Trimming took off 3 bases at V and 2 bases at J, with 8 bases between the two ends. Germline loops: CDR1 SGDLS, CDR2 YYNGEE. The CDR3 length is 13 residues. CDR3 nucleotide sequence: TGTGCCAGCAGCGCCCAGGGGAACTATGGCTACACCTTC. This codes for CASSAQGNYGYTF.